Shown below are 11 T cell receptor beta chains from a single sample sequenced in a study of blood T cells in healthy people across ages (dated by TCRdb to about 2015). Library preparation used 5' RACE. TCRdb names Illumina HiSeq 2500 as the instrument used. The second PCR ran for about 7 to 11 cycles and used a J-beta primer mix along with a sample-barcoded 5' primer. In TCRdb, the public reads were trimmed at Q25 with fastp and aligned with MiXCR, with productive beta chains retained. Records with the same CDR3 protein are collapsed into one entry carrying the most frequent genes and DNA. In this sample the table shows more than 900,000 distinct CDR3 sequences, about 27% of which occur a single time. The top ten hold roughly 10% of the sample. These data are also associated with another study on T cells of mothers and their children.

What was sequenced was blood. Receptors were obtained from a woman between 40 and 50 years old in good health.

This clonotype turned up a few times. J is TRBJ2-1 and V is TRBV4-2; TRBD2 matches at 14 bases. V lost 4 bases, J lost 5 bases, and 4 bases stayed unmatched. The CDR3 is made up of 16 amino acids. Germline CDR1 is LGHNA and CDR2 is YNFKEQ. CDR3 nucleotide sequence: TGTGCCAGCAGCCCTAAGGGACTAGCGGGGGACAATGAGCAGTTCTTC. Amino acid sequence: CASSPKGLAGDNEQFF.

This chain joins TRBV5-1 and TRBJ2-1, with 13 bases aligning to TRBD2. The CDR3 sequence is 17 residues long. Germline values: CDR1 SGHRS, CDR2 YFSETQ. The J segment lost 4 bases and the V segment lost 2 bases, leaving 6 bases of the junction unmatched. CDR3 DNA: TGCGCCAGCAGCTTCGGACTAGCGGGGGCGGTGTACAATGAGCAGTTCTTC. Translated: CASSFGLAGAVYNEQFF.

This clonotype was detected only a few times. The genes are TRBV6-2 or TRBV6-3 and TRBJ1-5; a weak D match, TRBD1 (6 bases). The V and J ends lost 6 bases and 4 bases respectively, with 13 bases between them. Germline loops: CDR1 MNHEY, CDR2 SVGEGT. CDR3 length equals 14 residues. CDR3 sequence: CASSPGGANQPQHF. Here the CDR3 DNA reads TGTGCCAGCAGCCCCGGGGGCGCGAATCAGCCCCAGCATTTT.

This chain links TRBV5-1 with TRBJ1-1; D unclear. The CDR3 consists of 15 residues. Trimming cost V 4 bases and J 2 bases, with 15 bases left between them. Germline V gene lookup returns CDR1 SGHRS and CDR2 YFSETQ. This CDR3 is CASSLISGSNTEAFF. For the CDR3, the DNA is TGCGCCAGCAGCCTAATTTCCGGGAGCAACACTGAAGCTTTCTTT.

This clonotype was found a few times. The J gene is TRBJ2-2, the V gene TRBV6-5; D gene uncertain. Trimming stripped 7 bases from V and 4 bases from J, with 13 bases between. This CDR3 has 14 residues. The germline V gene encodes CDR1 MNHEY and CDR2 SVGAGI. This CDR3 is CASNTLSSTGELFF. For the CDR3, the DNA is TGTGCCAGCAACACCCTTAGCAGCACCGGGGAGCTGTTTTTT.

This clonotype came up a few times. J is TRBJ2-1 and V is TRBV5-6, with D tentatively TRBD1 (5 bases). V shed 4 bases and J shed 6 bases, with 14 bases lying between them. CDR1 is SGHDT and CDR2 is YYEEEE in the germline V gene. This CDR3 region has 14 residues. This CDR3 is CASSPGLGPNEQFF. The CDR3, as DNA: TGTGCCAGCAGCCCGGGCCTGGGGCCCAATGAGCAGTTCTTC.

The rearrangement joins TRBV6-5 to TRBJ1-3; D uncertain. V lost 2 bases to trimming and J lost 2 bases, with 10 bases between them. The CDR3 has 15 amino acids. Germline loops: CDR1 MNHEY, CDR2 SVGAGI. The CDR3 nucleotides read TGTGCCAGCAGTTACGAGATGGCACCTGGAAACACCATATATTTT. Protein sequence: CASSYEMAPGNTIYF.

Details on this clonotype: Its ends do not fully match the called genes, so a read error is possible. J is TRBJ2-4 and V is TRBV7-2; D assignment may be TRBD1 or TRBD2 (6 bases each). Germline V gene sequence: CDR1 SGHTA, CDR2 FQGNSA. The CDR3 spans 12 residues. CDR3 region: CVSSLGGSEQYF. CDR3 nucleotide sequence: TGTGTCAGCAGCTTAGGGGGGTCGGAGCAGTACTTC.

Worth noting for this clonotype: Given a much more abundant clone one base away, this may be a read error. This chain connects TRBV2 to TRBJ2-7; D uncertain. The J call is in doubt because the DNA end fits TRBJ2-5 better. The CDR3 has 16 amino acids. The germline gives CDR1 SNHLY, CDR2 FYNNEI. CDR3 protein: CSSIPTGPQEQETQYF. The DNA of the CDR3 is TGTTCCAGCATCCCCACCGGGCCCCAGGAACAAGAGACCCAGTACTTC.

This clonotype was seen at least ten times. This chain connects TRBV29-1 to TRBJ2-5; TRBD1 aligns across 9 bases. J lost 4 bases, V lost 2 bases, and 8 bases had no gene match. CDR1 is SQVTM and CDR2 is ANQGSEA in the germline V gene. The CDR3 totals 15 residues. The CDR3 region has the DNA TGCAGCGTTGAACCCCGGACAGGGGCGAGAGAGACCCAGTACTTC. It yields the protein CSVEPRTGARETQYF.

This clonotype has a handful of counts. The rearrangement links TRBV19 to TRBJ2-4, with TRBD2 matching 12 bases. With V trimmed by 7 bases and J by 6 bases, 7 bases remained unmatched. Germline lookup yields CDR1 LNHDA and CDR2 SQIVND (reference sequence). The CDR3 is made up of 15 amino acids. CDR3 residues: CASNGLAGFGNIQYF. The CDR3 DNA reads TGTGCCAGTAACGGACTAGCGGGGTTCGGAAACATTCAGTACTTC. Drawing the rest from reference TRBV19 and TRBJ2-4, the complete variable domain is DGGITQSPKYLFRKEGQNVTLSCEQNLNHDAMYWYRQDPGQGLRLIYYSQIVNDFQKGDIAEGYSVSREKKESFPLTVTSAQKNPTAFYLCASNGLAGFGNIQYFGAGTRLSVL.